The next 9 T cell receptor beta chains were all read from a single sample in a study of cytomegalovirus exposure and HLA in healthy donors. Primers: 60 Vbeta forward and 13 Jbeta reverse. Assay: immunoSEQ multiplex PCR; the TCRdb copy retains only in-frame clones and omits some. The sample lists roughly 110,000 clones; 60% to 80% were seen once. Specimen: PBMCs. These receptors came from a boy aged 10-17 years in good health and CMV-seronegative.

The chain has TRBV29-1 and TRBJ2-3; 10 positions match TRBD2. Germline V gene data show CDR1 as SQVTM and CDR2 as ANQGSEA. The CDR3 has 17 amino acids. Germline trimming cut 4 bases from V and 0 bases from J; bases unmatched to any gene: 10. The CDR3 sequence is CSVVWTSGLASTDTQYF. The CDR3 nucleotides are TGCAGCGTTGTTTGGACTAGCGGTTTAGCTAGCACAGATACGCAGTATTTT.

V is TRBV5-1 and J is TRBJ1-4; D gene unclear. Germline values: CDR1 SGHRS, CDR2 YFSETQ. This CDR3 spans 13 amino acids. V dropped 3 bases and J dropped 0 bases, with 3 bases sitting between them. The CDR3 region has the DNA TGCGCCAGCAGCTCGGCAACTAATGAAAAACTGTTTTTT. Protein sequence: CASSSATNEKLFF.

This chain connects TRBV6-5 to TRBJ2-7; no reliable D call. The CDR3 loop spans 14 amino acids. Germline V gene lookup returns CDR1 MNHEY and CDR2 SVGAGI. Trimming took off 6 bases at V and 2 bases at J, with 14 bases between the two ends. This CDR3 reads CASSRSNAAYEQYF. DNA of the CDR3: TGTGCCAGCAGCCGTTCTAATGCCGCCTACGAGCAGTACTTC.

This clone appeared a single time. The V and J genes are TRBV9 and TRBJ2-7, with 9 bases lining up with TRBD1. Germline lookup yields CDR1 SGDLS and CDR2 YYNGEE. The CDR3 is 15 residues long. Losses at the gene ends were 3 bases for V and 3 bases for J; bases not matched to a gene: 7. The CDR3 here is CASSATGTGFYEQYF. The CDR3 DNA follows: TGTGCCAGCAGCGCCACCGGGACAGGGTTCTACGAGCAGTACTTC.

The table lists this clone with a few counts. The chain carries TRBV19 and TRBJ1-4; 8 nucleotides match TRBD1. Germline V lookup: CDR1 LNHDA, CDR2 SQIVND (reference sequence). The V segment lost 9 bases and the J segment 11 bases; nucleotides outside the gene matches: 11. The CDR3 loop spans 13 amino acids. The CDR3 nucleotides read TGTGCCAGCGCCTCGGGACAGGCGTCGAAACTGTTTTTT. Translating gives CASASGQASKLFF.

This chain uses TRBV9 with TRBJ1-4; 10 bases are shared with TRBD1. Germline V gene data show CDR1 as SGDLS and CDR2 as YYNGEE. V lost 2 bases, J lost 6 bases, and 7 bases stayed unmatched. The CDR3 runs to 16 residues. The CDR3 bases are TGTGCCAGCAGCGTCCGTCCGGGACAGGGGCATGAAAAACTGTTTTTT. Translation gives CASSVRPGQGHEKLFF.

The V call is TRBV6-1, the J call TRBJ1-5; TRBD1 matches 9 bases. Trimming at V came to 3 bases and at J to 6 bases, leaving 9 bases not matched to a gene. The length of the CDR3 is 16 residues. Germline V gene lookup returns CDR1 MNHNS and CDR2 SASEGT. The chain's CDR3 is CASSEPTGTGRQPQHF. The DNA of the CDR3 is TGTGCCAGCAGTGAGCCTACCGGGACAGGGCGTCAGCCCCAGCATTTT.

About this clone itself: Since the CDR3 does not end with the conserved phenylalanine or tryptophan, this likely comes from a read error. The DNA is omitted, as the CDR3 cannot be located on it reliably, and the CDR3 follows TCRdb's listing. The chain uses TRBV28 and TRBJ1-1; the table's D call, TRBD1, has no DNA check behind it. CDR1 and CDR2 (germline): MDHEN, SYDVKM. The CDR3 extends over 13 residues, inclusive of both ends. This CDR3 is CATYRQFNTEALV.

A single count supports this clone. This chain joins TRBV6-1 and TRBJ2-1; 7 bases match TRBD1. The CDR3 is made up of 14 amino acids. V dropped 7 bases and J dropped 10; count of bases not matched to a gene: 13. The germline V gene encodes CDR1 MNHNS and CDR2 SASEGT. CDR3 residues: CASKRLGVGQEQFF. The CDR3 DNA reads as TGTGCCAGCAAGCGGCTGGGGGTGGGACAGGAGCAGTTCTTC.